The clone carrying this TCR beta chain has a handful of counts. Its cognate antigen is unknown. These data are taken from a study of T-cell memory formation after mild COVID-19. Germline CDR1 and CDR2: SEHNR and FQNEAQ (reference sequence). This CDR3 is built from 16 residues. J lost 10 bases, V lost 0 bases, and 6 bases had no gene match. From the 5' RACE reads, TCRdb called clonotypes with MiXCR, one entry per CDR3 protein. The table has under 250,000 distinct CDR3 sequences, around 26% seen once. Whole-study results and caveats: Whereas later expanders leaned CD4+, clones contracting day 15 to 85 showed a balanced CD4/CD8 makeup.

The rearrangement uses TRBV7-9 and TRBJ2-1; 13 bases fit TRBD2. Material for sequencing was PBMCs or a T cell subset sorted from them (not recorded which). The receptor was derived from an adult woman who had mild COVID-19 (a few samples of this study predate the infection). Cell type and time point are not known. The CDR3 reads CASSLAGLAGAREQFF. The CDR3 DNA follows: TGTGCCAGCAGCTTAGCCGGACTAGCGGGGGCAAGAGAGCAGTTCTTC.